The TCR beta chain under discussion was sequenced for a study of shared clonotypes between healthy human individuals (TCRdb year 2020). About the study as a whole: A couple of women and a few men aged 18 to 49 years were included in the cohort. Between about 0.9 and 10 billion PBMCs per donor were obtained by leukapheresis. For each donor, three plates each were used for CD4 naive and CD4 memory, two plates were used for CD8 naive, and one plate was used for CD8 memory. To increase sequencing depth and limit assay-specific biases, TCR repertoire library preparation and sequencing were carried out by different laboratories using diverse techniques. To estimate repertoire size and how much clonotype sharing occurs between individuals, the study deeply sequenced the blood TCR repertoires of five healthy adults.

Using the deep immunoSEQ assay, TCR CDR3 regions were amplified from genomic DNA by multiplex PCR. For each cell subset, the extracted genomic DNA was distributed evenly across all wells of several immunoSEQ 96-well plates, and each plate served as one replicate. Each replicate PCR for sorted subsets received 200 ng genomic DNA, equal to about 29,000 T cell genomes. The purified libraries were quantified using a Qubit 3.0 fluorometer, sized with a Bioanalyzer 2100, and then quantified again using the KAPA Library Quantification kit. Each immunoSEQ 96-well plate was sequenced on its own single-read 150-cycle Illumina NextSeq 550 flow cell. On the authors' methods: The immunoSEQ output contained only junctional sequences without quality scores, so filtering could not match that applied to full-length reads. To assign V/J genes and CDR3, sequences were annotated against IMGT germline references using PyIR, a Python wrapper for IgBLAST v1.9. Reads were removed for weak V/J assignments (E-value above 1e-6), missing CDR3, stop codons, out-of-frame junctions, or ambiguous translated residues. V3J clonotypes were defined as sequences sharing the same inferred V gene, J gene, and CDR3 amino acid sequence. To compute the percentage overlap between repertoires, the number of shared unique clonotypes was divided by the size of the smaller repertoire. Repertoire richness was assessed with RTK rarefaction, the Chao1 estimator, and Recon v2.1 estimates of unobserved clonotypes. For all TCRbeta clonotypes obtained by the gDNA method from four donors, generation probabilities were computed with OLGA. In TCRdb, the immuneACCESS table is reduced to in-frame sequences with V and J assigned. These tables do not hold every clone; where another copy was compared, an unresolved V gene accounts for under half, and the others remain unexplained. V, J and clone size derive from that table, while D and trimming were established from the DNA sequence. The sample yields more than 1,200,000 clones; 98% to 99% were counted once. Under 0.45% of the sample belongs to the ten largest clones.

The investigation overall reported the following: Higher generation probabilities were observed for clonotypes shared by all four sorted-subset donors than for non-shared clonotypes. Even with the large sequencing depth, rarefaction of the sorted-subset datasets indicated that sequencing was incomplete. Larger estimated clonotype richness was generally found for naive subsets than for memory subsets. Sharing across a handful of donors was observed for around 5% of naive CD4, less than 4% of naive CD8, 2% to 2.5% of memory CD4, and roughly 0.4% of memory CD8 clonotypes. Sampling was restricted to blood, and TCR repertoires in tissue are likely to differ from TCR repertoires in blood. Because the study included a small number of donors, the genetic and exposure-history diversity represented was limited. Pairwise subsampling led to the expectation that sequencing depth would affect the degree of clonotype sharing among donors.

Based on the germline V gene (reference sequence), the CDR1 and CDR2 sequences are SEHNR and FQNEAQ. V has 4 bases trimmed and J has 0 bases trimmed; junction bases matching no gene number 4. CDR3 length: 15 amino acids, cysteine to phenylalanine. Left in the record is the CDR3 DNA by itself, 45 bases read in frame from the first base. On this clone: The antigen it recognizes is unknown. The input lacks base qualities; no much larger clone sits a single base away.

Donors were healthy HIV-negative adults with no recently reported acute infections or vaccinations. Every donor was a Caucasian adult residing in Nashville, Tennessee, USA. CD4+ T cells were enriched through magnetic negative selection, after which naive cells were positively selected on CD45RA and the remaining negative fraction served as the memory subset. After blood collection by leukapheresis, PBMCs were isolated using Ficoll-Histopaque density gradient centrifugation and then cryopreserved in the vapor phase of liquid nitrogen. Analytical flow cytometry was used to check the purity and quantity of every magnetically sorted T cell population. From each sorted fraction, genomic DNA was isolated and quantified by UV absorbance on a Nanodrop 2000c.

The V gene is TRBV7-9 and the J gene is TRBJ1-1, with 8 central nucleotides matching TRBD1. The sequence came from a man in his thirties or forties in good health. The specimen sequenced was naive CD4+ T cells sorted from blood. According to the study, the label for this sample's cell subset or site signals: CD45RA+ positively selected. The CDR3 reads CASSSTGGLNTEAFF. At the DNA level, the sequence is TGTGCCAGCAGCTCAACAGGGGGATTGAACACTGAAGCTTTCTTT.